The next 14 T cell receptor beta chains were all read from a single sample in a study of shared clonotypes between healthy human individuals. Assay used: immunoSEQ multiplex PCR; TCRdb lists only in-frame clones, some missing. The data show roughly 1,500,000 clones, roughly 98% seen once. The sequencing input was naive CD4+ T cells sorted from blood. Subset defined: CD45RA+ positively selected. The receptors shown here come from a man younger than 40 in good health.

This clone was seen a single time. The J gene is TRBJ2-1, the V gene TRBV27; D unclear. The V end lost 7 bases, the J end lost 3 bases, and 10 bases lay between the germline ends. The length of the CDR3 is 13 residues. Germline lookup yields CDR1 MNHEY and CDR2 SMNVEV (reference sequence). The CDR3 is CASTSNRYNEQFF. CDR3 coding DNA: TGTGCCAGCACTTCTAACCGCTACAATGAGCAGTTCTTC.

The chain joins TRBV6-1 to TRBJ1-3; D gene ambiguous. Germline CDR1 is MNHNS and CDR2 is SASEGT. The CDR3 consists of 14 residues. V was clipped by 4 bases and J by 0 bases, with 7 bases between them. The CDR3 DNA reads TGTGCCAGCAGTGCACAGATCTCTGGAAACACCATATATTTT. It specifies CASSAQISGNTIYF.

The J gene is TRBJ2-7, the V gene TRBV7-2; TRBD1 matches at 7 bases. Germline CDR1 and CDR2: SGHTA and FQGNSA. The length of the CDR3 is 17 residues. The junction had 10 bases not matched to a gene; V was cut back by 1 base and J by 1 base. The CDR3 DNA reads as TGTGCCAGCAGCTTAGAGATTTGGACAGGCGGGTCCTACGAGCAGTACTTC. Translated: CASSLEIWTGGSYEQYF.

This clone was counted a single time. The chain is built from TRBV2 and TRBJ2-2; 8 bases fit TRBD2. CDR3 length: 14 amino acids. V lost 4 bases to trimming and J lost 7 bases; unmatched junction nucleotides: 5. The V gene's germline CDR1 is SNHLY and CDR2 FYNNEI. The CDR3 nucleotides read TGTGCCAGCAGTGCTCGGAGCGGGGGCGGGGAGCTGTTTTTT. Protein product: CASSARSGGGELFF.

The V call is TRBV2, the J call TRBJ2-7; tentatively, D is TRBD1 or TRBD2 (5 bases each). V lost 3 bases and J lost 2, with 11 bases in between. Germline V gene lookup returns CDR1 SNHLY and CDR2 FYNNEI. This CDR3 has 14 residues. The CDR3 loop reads CASSERGWAYEQYF. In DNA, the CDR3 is TGTGCCAGCAGTGAGAGGGGTTGGGCCTACGAGCAGTACTTC.

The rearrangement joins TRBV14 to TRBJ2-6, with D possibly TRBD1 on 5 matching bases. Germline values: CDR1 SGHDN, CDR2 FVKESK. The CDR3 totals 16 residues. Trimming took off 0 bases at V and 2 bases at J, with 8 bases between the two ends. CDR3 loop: CASSQEYRTGANVLTF. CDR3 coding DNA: TGTGCCAGCAGCCAAGAGTACAGGACTGGGGCCAACGTCCTGACTTTC. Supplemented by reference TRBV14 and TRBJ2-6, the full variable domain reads EAGVTQFPSHSVIEKGQTVTLRCDPISGHDNLYWYRRVMGKEIKFLLHFVKESKQDESGMPNNRFLAERTGGTYSTLKVQPAELEDSGVYFCASSQEYRTGANVLTFGAGSRLTVL.

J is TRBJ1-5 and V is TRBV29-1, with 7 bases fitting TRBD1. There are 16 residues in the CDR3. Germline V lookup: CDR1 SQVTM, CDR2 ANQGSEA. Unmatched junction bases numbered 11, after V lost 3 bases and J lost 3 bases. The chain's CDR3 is CSVENRTGGYNQPQHF. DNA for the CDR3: TGCAGCGTTGAGAACCGGACAGGAGGGTACAATCAGCCCCAGCATTTT.

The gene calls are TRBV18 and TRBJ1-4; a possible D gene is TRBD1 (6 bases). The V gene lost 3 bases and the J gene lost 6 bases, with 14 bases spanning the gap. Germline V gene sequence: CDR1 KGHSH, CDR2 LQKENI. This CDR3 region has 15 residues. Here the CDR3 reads CASSPPDQGYEKLFF. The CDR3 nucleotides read TGTGCCAGCTCACCCCCTGACCAGGGGTATGAAAAACTGTTTTTT. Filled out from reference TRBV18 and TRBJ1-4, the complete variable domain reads NAGVMQNPRHLVRRRGQEARLRCSPMKGHSHVYWYRQLPEEGLKFMVYLQKENIIDESGMPKERFSAEFPKEGPSILRIQQVVRGDSAAYFCASSPPDQGYEKLFFGSGTQLSVL.

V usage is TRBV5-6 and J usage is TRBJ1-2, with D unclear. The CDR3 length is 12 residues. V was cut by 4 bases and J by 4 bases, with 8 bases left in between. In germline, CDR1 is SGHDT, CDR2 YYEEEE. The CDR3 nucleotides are TGTGCCAGCAGCCTGAAAATCTATGGCTACACCTTC. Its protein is CASSLKIYGYTF.

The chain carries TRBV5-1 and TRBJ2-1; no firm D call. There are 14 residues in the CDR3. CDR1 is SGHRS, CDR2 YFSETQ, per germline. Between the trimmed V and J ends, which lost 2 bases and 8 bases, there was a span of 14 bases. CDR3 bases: TGCGCCAGCAGCTTTCTGAATTTCGTGGATGAGCAGTTCTTC. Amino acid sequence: CASSFLNFVDEQFF. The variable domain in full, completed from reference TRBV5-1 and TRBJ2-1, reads KAGVTQTPRYLIKTRGQQVTLSCSPISGHRSVSWYQQTPGQGLQFLFEYFSETQRNKGNFPGRFSGRQFSNSRSEMNVSTLELGDSALYLCASSFLNFVDEQFFGPGTRLTVL.

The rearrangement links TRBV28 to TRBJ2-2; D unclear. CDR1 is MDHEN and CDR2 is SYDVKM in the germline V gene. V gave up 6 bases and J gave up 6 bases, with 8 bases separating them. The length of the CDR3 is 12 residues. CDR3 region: CASRVLAGELFF. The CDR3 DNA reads TGTGCCAGCAGAGTCCTAGCCGGGGAGCTGTTTTTT.

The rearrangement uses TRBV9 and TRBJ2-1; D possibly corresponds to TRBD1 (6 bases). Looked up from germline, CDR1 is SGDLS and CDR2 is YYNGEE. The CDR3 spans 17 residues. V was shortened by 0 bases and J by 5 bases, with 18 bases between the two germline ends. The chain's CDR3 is CASSVAQGPPWDNEQFF. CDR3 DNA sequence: TGTGCCAGCAGCGTAGCTCAGGGGCCGCCATGGGACAATGAGCAGTTCTTC.

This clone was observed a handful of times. Written as DNA, the CDR3 is TGTGCCATGGGAGGGGACAATCAGCCCCAGCATTTT. It yields the protein CAMGGDNQPQHF. This chain joins TRBV28 and TRBJ1-5, with a weak D call TRBD1 (5 bases). V lost 10 bases and J 3 bases, leaving 10 bases between the germline ends. Germline V gives CDR1 MDHEN, CDR2 SYDVKM. This CDR3 is 12 amino acids long. The full variable domain, completed using reference TRBV28 and TRBJ1-5, is DVKVTQSSRYLVKRTGEKVFLECVQDMDHENMFWYRQDPGLGLRLIYFSYDVKMKEKGDIPEGYSVSREKKERFSLILESASTNQTSMYLCAMGGDNQPQHFGDGTRLSIL.

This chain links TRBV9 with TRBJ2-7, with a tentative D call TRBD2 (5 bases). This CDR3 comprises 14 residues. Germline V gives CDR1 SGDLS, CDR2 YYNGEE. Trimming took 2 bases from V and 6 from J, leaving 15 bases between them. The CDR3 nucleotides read TGTGCCAGCAGCGTCTTGCCACTAGTCGGCGAGCAGTACTTC. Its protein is CASSVLPLVGEQYF.